Listed here is a single T cell receptor beta chain. This clonotype was seen more than once but under ten times. The specificity of this receptor is unknown. No much larger clone exists at a distance of one base, and base qualities are not known. TCRdb lists the instrument as Illumina HiSeq 1500. Clones were called with MiXCR by TCRdb after fastp trimmed the public reads at Q25, and only in-frame beta chains were retained. Each CDR3 protein appears once, grouped with its most common genes and DNA. The sample table shows roughly 120,000 distinct CDR3 sequences, and 10% are seen once. Of the sample, approximately 33% falls within the top ten clones. From a lookup of the germline V gene, CDR1 and CDR2 are SNHLY and FYNNEI. Including the terminal cysteine and phenylalanine, the CDR3 comprises 13 residues. This entry keeps only the CDR3 DNA: 39 bases, framed from base 1. Trimming takes 5 bases from V and 3 bases from J, and the germline ends sit 10 bases apart.

This record belongs to a study of T cell repertoires in cytomegalovirus infection (dated by TCRdb to about 2019). Notes on the research overall: Donor HLA type was relevant to the analysis, as public TCR beta signatures indicated carriage of CMV infection together with the matching HLA type. The study at large found these results: Carriers of CMV infection plus the relevant HLA type were discriminated by the cumulative frequency of public TCR beta family members in the study cohort and in an independent roughly 400-donor cohort. In the ex vivo response, HLA-C-restricted CMV-specific TCR beta clonotypes were dominant, and in two of eight donors the single most frequent clonotype came from this HLA-C-restricted group.

This receptor was obtained from a human donor in good health (CMV status not recorded). Some clones in this sample may be carry-over from other donors' samples. This sequence uses TRBV2 and TRBJ2-5; the D gene is perhaps TRBD1, on 5 matching bases. Sequencing used PBMCs, sequenced either directly or after in vitro stimulation (not recorded which). The CDR3 sequence is CASSMGREETQYF. At the DNA level, the sequence is TGTGCCAGCAGTATGGGCAGGGAAGAGACCCAGTACTTC.